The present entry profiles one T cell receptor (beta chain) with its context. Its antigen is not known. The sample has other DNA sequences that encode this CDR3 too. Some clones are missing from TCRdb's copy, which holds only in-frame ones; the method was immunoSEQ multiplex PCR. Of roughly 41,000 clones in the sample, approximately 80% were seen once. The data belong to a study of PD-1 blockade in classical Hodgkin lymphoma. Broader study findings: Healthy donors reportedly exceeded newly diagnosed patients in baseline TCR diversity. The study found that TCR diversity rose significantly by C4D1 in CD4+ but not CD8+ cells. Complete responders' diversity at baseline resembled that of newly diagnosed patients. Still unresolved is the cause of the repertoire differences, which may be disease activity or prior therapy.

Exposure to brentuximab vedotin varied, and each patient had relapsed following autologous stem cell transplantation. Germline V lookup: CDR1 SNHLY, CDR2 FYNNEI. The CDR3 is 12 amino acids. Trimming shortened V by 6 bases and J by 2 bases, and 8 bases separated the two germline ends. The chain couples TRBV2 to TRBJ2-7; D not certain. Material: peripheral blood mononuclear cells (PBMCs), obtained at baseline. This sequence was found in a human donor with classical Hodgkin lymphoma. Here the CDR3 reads CASRAEAYEQYF. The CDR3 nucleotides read TGTGCCAGCAGGGCAGAAGCCTACGAGCAGTACTTC.